A selection of T cell receptor beta chains follows, all from one sample in a study of memory CD4+ T cells and cytomegalovirus serostatus. Profiling relied on immunoSEQ multiplex PCR, and the TCRdb table lists in-frame clones only, not all of them. The sample shows 50,000 to 55,000 clones, roughly 78% of them seen only once. The sequenced material came from memory CD4+ T cells from blood. These receptors all come from an adult in good health and CMV-seronegative. Each CDR3 is given with its conserved first and last residue. The D gene is left open where the match is weak. Size tells how often a clone was seen (once, few, many) or the class of an expanded clone, and some rows leave it out.

v_call: TRBV7-8; clone_size: once; j_call: TRBJ2-2; d_call: -; cdr3_aa: CASTAQSNTGELFF; cdr3_nt: TGTGCCAGCACCGCACAGTCGAACACCGGGGAGCTGTTTTTT
v_call: TRBV5-1; clone_size: -; j_call: TRBJ2-6; d_call: TRBD1; cdr3_aa: CASSLGTGATGANVLTF; cdr3_nt: TGCGCCAGCAGCTTGGGGACAGGGGCTACTGGGGCCAACGTCCTGACTTTC
v_call: TRBV7-2; clone_size: once; j_call: TRBJ2-7; d_call: -; cdr3_aa: CASSLEGGFDEQYF; cdr3_nt: TGTGCCAGCAGCTTAGAGGGGGGTTTCGACGAGCAGTACTTC
v_call: TRBV7-2; clone_size: -; j_call: TRBJ2-7; d_call: -; cdr3_aa: CASSLGSVLFTGSSYEQYF; cdr3_nt: TGTGCCAGCAGCTTAGGCTCTGTCCTTTTCACAGGGTCGTCCTACGAGCAGTACTTC
v_call: TRBV9; clone_size: -; j_call: TRBJ2-1; d_call: -; cdr3_aa: CASSVGSLRAYNEQFF; cdr3_nt: TGTGCCAGCAGCGTAGGGTCGTTAAGGGCATACAATGAGCAGTTCTTC
v_call: TRBV28; clone_size: -; j_call: TRBJ2-7; d_call: -; cdr3_aa: CASSLALARSEQYF; cdr3_nt: TGTGCCAGCAGTTTGGCCTTGGCGAGGAGCGAGCAGTACTTC
v_call: TRBV29-1; clone_size: -; j_call: TRBJ2-7; d_call: -; cdr3_aa: CSVGYGRYEQYF; cdr3_nt: TGCAGCGTTGGGTACGGCCGGTACGAGCAGTACTTC
v_call: TRBV7-2; clone_size: once; j_call: TRBJ1-2; d_call: -; cdr3_aa: CASSLDSDSYGYTF; cdr3_nt: TGTGCCAGCAGCTTGGACAGTGATTCCTATGGCTACACCTTC
v_call: TRBV5-5; clone_size: -; j_call: TRBJ1-5; d_call: TRBD1; cdr3_aa: CASSLVAGGTDQPQHF; cdr3_nt: TGTGCCAGCAGCTTGGTGGCAGGGGGGACTGATCAGCCCCAGCATTTT
v_call: TRBV2; clone_size: -; j_call: TRBJ2-3; d_call: -; cdr3_aa: CASRKDLSAVDTQYF; cdr3_nt: TGTGCCAGCAGGAAGGATCTCTCAGCGGTAGATACGCAGTATTTT
v_call: TRBV5-6; clone_size: few; j_call: TRBJ1-2; d_call: -; cdr3_aa: CASSPPVRLRSGYTF; cdr3_nt: TGTGCCAGCAGCCCCCCGGTGAGGCTTCGGAGTGGCTACACCTTC
v_call: TRBV15; clone_size: once; j_call: TRBJ1-5; d_call: -; cdr3_aa: CATSRAGDGQPQHF; cdr3_nt: TGTGCCACCAGCAGAGCAGGGGATGGGCAGCCCCAGCATTTT
v_call: TRBV11-2; clone_size: -; j_call: TRBJ2-3; d_call: TRBD2; cdr3_aa: CASSPNSGGRDTQYF; cdr3_nt: TGTGCCAGCAGCCCAAATAGCGGGGGGAGAGATACGCAGTATTTT
v_call: TRBV2; clone_size: few; j_call: TRBJ2-5; d_call: TRBD2; cdr3_aa: CASKSGGQETQYF; cdr3_nt: TGTGCCAGCAAATCGGGAGGGCAAGAGACCCAGTACTTC
v_call: TRBV7-8; clone_size: -; j_call: TRBJ1-3; d_call: -; cdr3_aa: CASSLGRVIGNTIYF; cdr3_nt: TGTGCCAGCAGCTTAGGCAGGGTGATAGGAAACACCATATATTTT
v_call: TRBV2; clone_size: -; j_call: TRBJ2-1; d_call: -; cdr3_aa: CASSGQAAVSEQFF; cdr3_nt: TGTGCCAGCAGTGGGCAGGCGGCAGTTAGTGAGCAGTTCTTC
v_call: TRBV2; clone_size: -; j_call: TRBJ2-7; d_call: -; cdr3_aa: CASSEATAGRPYEQYF; cdr3_nt: TGTGCCAGCAGTGAAGCTACGGCAGGGCGCCCCTACGAGCAGTACTTC
v_call: TRBV14; clone_size: -; j_call: TRBJ1-1; d_call: -; cdr3_aa: CASSQVYGPTEAFF; cdr3_nt: TGTGCCAGCAGCCAAGTCTATGGGCCCACTGAAGCTTTCTTT
v_call: TRBV2; clone_size: -; j_call: TRBJ2-6; d_call: -; cdr3_aa: CASSVWSSGANVLTF; cdr3_nt: TGTGCCAGCAGTGTTTGGAGCTCTGGGGCCAACGTCCTGACTTTC
v_call: TRBV19; clone_size: -; j_call: TRBJ1-1; d_call: TRBD1; cdr3_aa: CASSFGQGPAEAFF; cdr3_nt: TGTGCCAGTAGTTTCGGACAGGGGCCCGCTGAAGCTTTCTTT
v_call: TRBV19; clone_size: medium-sized; j_call: TRBJ1-5; d_call: -; cdr3_aa: CASSSFLSGAGNQPQHF; cdr3_nt: TGTGCCAGTAGTTCTTTTCTTAGCGGGGCGGGCAATCAGCCCCAGCATTTT
v_call: TRBV6-5; clone_size: -; j_call: TRBJ2-2; d_call: -; cdr3_aa: CASSYHRNTGELFF; cdr3_nt: TGTGCCAGCAGTTACCACAGGAACACCGGGGAGCTGTTTTTT
v_call: TRBV6-1; clone_size: -; j_call: TRBJ2-7; d_call: TRBD2; cdr3_aa: CASSPRGLVSYEQYF; cdr3_nt: TGTGCCAGCAGTCCCCGGGGACTAGTCTCCTACGAGCAGTACTTC
v_call: TRBV7-6; clone_size: once; j_call: TRBJ1-6; d_call: -; cdr3_aa: CASSQSSGSNSPLHF; cdr3_nt: TGTGCCAGCAGCCAATCGTCAGGGTCTAATTCACCCCTCCACTTT
v_call: TRBV9; clone_size: -; j_call: TRBJ1-2; d_call: -; cdr3_aa: CASSPHPVGRENGYTF; cdr3_nt: TGTGCCAGCAGCCCCCACCCAGTGGGGAGAGAAAATGGCTACACCTTC
v_call: TRBV10-2; clone_size: -; j_call: TRBJ2-2; d_call: TRBD1; cdr3_aa: CASSDDRGRGTGELFF; cdr3_nt: TGCGCCAGCAGTGATGACAGGGGCCGGGGCACCGGGGAGCTGTTTTTT
v_call: TRBV6-1; clone_size: -; j_call: TRBJ2-7; d_call: -; cdr3_aa: CASSEFGTAPYEQYF; cdr3_nt: TGTGCCAGCAGTGAATTCGGGACGGCTCCTTACGAGCAGTACTTC
v_call: TRBV11-1; clone_size: few; j_call: TRBJ2-7; d_call: TRBD1; cdr3_aa: CASSSTSGTGLSYEQYF; cdr3_nt: TGTGCCAGCAGCTCTACCTCCGGGACAGGGCTCTCCTACGAGCAGTACTTC
v_call: TRBV4-3; clone_size: -; j_call: TRBJ2-7; d_call: -; cdr3_aa: CASSQDRAHEQYF; cdr3_nt: TGCGCCAGCAGCCAAGATCGGGCGCACGAGCAGTACTTC
v_call: TRBV5-5; clone_size: -; j_call: TRBJ2-1; d_call: TRBD1; cdr3_aa: CASSEDRGTYNEQFF; cdr3_nt: TGTGCCAGCAGCGAGGACAGGGGGACCTACAATGAGCAGTTCTTC
v_call: TRBV28; clone_size: -; j_call: TRBJ2-2; d_call: TRBD1; cdr3_aa: CANQGVNTGELFF; cdr3_nt: TGTGCCAACCAGGGGGTGAACACCGGGGAGCTGTTTTTT
v_call: TRBV5-4; clone_size: -; j_call: TRBJ2-2; d_call: TRBD2; cdr3_aa: CASSSPPGTSAGELFF; cdr3_nt: TGTGCCAGCAGCTCGCCCCCCGGGACTAGCGCCGGGGAGCTGTTTTTT
v_call: TRBV11-1; clone_size: -; j_call: TRBJ1-1; d_call: -; cdr3_aa: CASSLAPVMNTEAFF; cdr3_nt: TGTGCCAGCAGCTTAGCACCGGTGATGAACACTGAAGCTTTCTTT
v_call: TRBV6-4; clone_size: -; j_call: TRBJ1-3; d_call: TRBD1; cdr3_aa: CASSDPTGTRIYF; cdr3_nt: TGTGCCAGCAGTGACCCGACAGGGACACGCATATATTTT
v_call: TRBV5-6; clone_size: -; j_call: TRBJ1-1; d_call: TRBD1; cdr3_aa: CASSLTRGRAGNTEAFF; cdr3_nt: TGTGCCAGCAGCTTAACCAGGGGGCGGGCTGGGAACACTGAAGCTTTCTTT
v_call: TRBV6-5; clone_size: -; j_call: TRBJ2-7; d_call: TRBD1; cdr3_aa: CASSDRVGSYEQYF; cdr3_nt: TGTGCCAGCAGTGACAGGGTTGGGAGCTACGAGCAGTACTTC
v_call: TRBV6-5; clone_size: -; j_call: TRBJ1-4; d_call: -; cdr3_aa: CASNPQSGGQGKLFF; cdr3_nt: TGTGCCAGCAACCCCCAGTCTGGGGGGCAGGGAAAACTGTTTTTT
v_call: TRBV28; clone_size: -; j_call: TRBJ2-1; d_call: -; cdr3_aa: CASSYTGLQQFF; cdr3_nt: TGTGCCAGCAGTTACACGGGACTCCAGCAGTTCTTC
v_call: TRBV19; clone_size: -; j_call: TRBJ2-2; d_call: -; cdr3_aa: CASRTQGTNTGELFF; cdr3_nt: TGTGCCAGTAGGACTCAGGGGACCAACACCGGGGAGCTGTTTTTT
v_call: TRBV28; clone_size: -; j_call: TRBJ2-5; d_call: -; cdr3_aa: CASGRSETQYF; cdr3_nt: TGTGCCAGTGGACGGAGCGAGACCCAGTACTTC
v_call: TRBV15; clone_size: -; j_call: TRBJ2-5; d_call: -; cdr3_aa: CATSPTGETQYF; cdr3_nt: TGTGCCACCAGCCCCACCGGGGAGACCCAGTACTTC
v_call: TRBV30; clone_size: many; j_call: TRBJ1-6; d_call: -; cdr3_aa: CAWSVNRDNSPLHF; cdr3_nt: TGTGCCTGGAGTGTAAACAGGGATAATTCACCCCTCCACTTT
v_call: TRBV11-2; clone_size: -; j_call: TRBJ1-3; d_call: -; cdr3_aa: CASSSQGRWGNTIYF; cdr3_nt: TGTGCCAGCAGTTCTCAGGGGCGTTGGGGAAACACCATATATTTT
v_call: TRBV28; clone_size: -; j_call: TRBJ1-4; d_call: TRBD1; cdr3_aa: CATLRQGYEKLFF; cdr3_nt: TGTGCCACCCTCAGACAGGGGTATGAAAAACTGTTTTTT
v_call: TRBV29-1; clone_size: -; j_call: TRBJ1-1; d_call: -; cdr3_aa: CSVGPMNTEAFF; cdr3_nt: TGCAGCGTTGGACCGATGAACACTGAAGCTTTCTTT
v_call: TRBV6-4; clone_size: once; j_call: TRBJ1-2; d_call: TRBD1; cdr3_aa: CASSDGQGYGYTF; cdr3_nt: TGTGCCAGCAGTGACGGACAGGGCTATGGCTACACCTTC
v_call: TRBV6-5; clone_size: -; j_call: TRBJ1-2; d_call: -; cdr3_aa: CASSEGSPGVNTF; cdr3_nt: TGTGCCAGCAGCGAAGGTTCCCCCGGGGTAAACACCTTC
v_call: TRBV12-5; clone_size: few; j_call: TRBJ2-3; d_call: TRBD2; cdr3_aa: CASGPSPLAGGPGRFEYF; cdr3_nt: TGTGCTAGTGGCCCTTCACCACTAGCGGGGGGGCCGGGGCGGTTCGAGTATTTT
v_call: TRBV20-1; clone_size: -; j_call: TRBJ1-1; d_call: -; cdr3_aa: CSASRETEAFF; cdr3_nt: TGCAGTGCTAGCAGGGAGACTGAAGCTTTCTTT
v_call: TRBV19; clone_size: once; j_call: TRBJ2-1; d_call: TRBD1; cdr3_aa: CASRTGAKNEQFF; cdr3_nt: TGTGCCAGTAGGACAGGGGCTAAGAATGAGCAGTTCTTC
v_call: TRBV6-6; clone_size: -; j_call: TRBJ1-5; d_call: -; cdr3_aa: CASTPAGFNQPQHF; cdr3_nt: TGTGCCAGCACCCCCGCGGGGTTTAATCAGCCCCAGCATTTT
v_call: TRBV29-1; clone_size: -; j_call: TRBJ1-1; d_call: -; cdr3_aa: CSVETSPNTEAFF; cdr3_nt: TGCAGCGTCGAGACATCTCCTAACACTGAAGCTTTCTTT